This TCR beta chain came from a study of siplizumab effects on memory and regulatory T cells. Libraries were prepared by immunoSEQ multiplex PCR; TCRdb keeps only in-frame clonotypes and omits some of them. The data show tens of thousands of clones, about 96% seen once. The study's findings and limits: Greater diversity than memory cells seemed evident in naive T cells, which also appeared to be major alloresponse contributors.

This clone was recorded only once. What it binds is not known. This receptor was taken from a human donor in good health. The sequenced sample consisted of naive CD4+ T cells sorted from blood.

CDR3 in amino acids: CASSRQQGDEKLFF. The CDR3 nucleotides read TGCGCCAGCAGCCGCCAACAGGGAGATGAAAAACTGTTTTTT. The genes are TRBV4-1 and TRBJ1-4; D is possibly TRBD1 (6 bases). The length of the CDR3 is 14 residues. Germline V gene sequence: CDR1 MGHRA, CDR2 YSYEKL. Deletions cut 4 bases from V and 6 bases from J, with 12 bases between.